This is a list of T cell receptor beta chains from one sample in a study of Graves' ophthalmopathy and Graves' hyperthyroidism. Using its own MiXCR run on the multiplex PCR reads, TCRdb lists one record per CDR3 protein. The sample holds 200,000 to 250,000 distinct CDR3 sequences, around 30% seen once. Sequenced sample: peripheral blood. The receptors come from a man aged 50 to 59 with Graves' ophthalmopathy. The CDR3 runs from the conserved cysteine through the conserved F or W. D genes are given only for firm matches.

J: TRBJ2-5; D: TRBD1; V: TRBV6-5; CDR3: CASRVGQGAETQYF
J: TRBJ2-7; D: TRBD2; V: TRBV12-3/TRBV12-4; CDR3: CASSLRPLTSGAAGEQYF
J: TRBJ2-3; D: -; V: TRBV7-9; CDR3: CASTTGTSSTDTQYF
J: TRBJ2-7; D: TRBD2; V: TRBV6-2/TRBV6-3; CDR3: CAATSSNGQYF
J: TRBJ1-5; D: TRBD1; V: TRBV19; CDR3: CASSIPGRGPYSNQPQHF
J: TRBJ2-5; D: -; V: TRBV7-6; CDR3: CASSLVLLETQYF
J: TRBJ1-2; D: -; V: TRBV20-1; CDR3: CSARDGQGVHYGYTF
J: TRBJ1-5; D: -; V: TRBV30; CDR3: CAWSRSNQPQHF
J: TRBJ2-7; D: -; V: TRBV6-2/TRBV6-3; CDR3: CASSYSTTGGNYEQYF
J: TRBJ1-1; D: -; V: TRBV6-5; CDR3: CASSYSREGEAFF
J: TRBJ1-5; D: TRBD1; V: TRBV6-2/TRBV6-3; CDR3: CASSGQGASGNQPQHF
J: TRBJ2-7; D: -; V: TRBV11-2; CDR3: CASSRPGEQYF
J: TRBJ2-2; D: TRBD1; V: TRBV5-1; CDR3: CASSFETGWTGELFF
J: TRBJ2-6; D: TRBD1; V: TRBV2; CDR3: CASIRGSGVGANVLTF
J: TRBJ1-1; D: -; V: TRBV7-2; CDR3: CASSLDRPEAFF
J: TRBJ2-5; D: TRBD2; V: TRBV6-5; CDR3: CASSWASGRGEETQYF
J: TRBJ1-2; D: TRBD1; V: TRBV7-2; CDR3: CASSFSGDRGRGVGGYTF
J: TRBJ2-7; D: -; V: TRBV7-8; CDR3: CASSLAGAYEQYF
J: TRBJ2-7; D: -; V: TRBV6-1; CDR3: CASSEATRKRYEQYF
J: TRBJ1-5; D: -; V: TRBV6-5; CDR3: CASSYSGYRQPQHF
J: TRBJ2-7; D: TRBD1; V: TRBV11-2; CDR3: CASSPRDSPKGYEQYF
J: TRBJ1-1; D: -; V: TRBV16; CDR3: CASSQLGDTEAFF
J: TRBJ2-4; D: TRBD1; V: TRBV20-1; CDR3: CSARTGVFGKNIQYF
J: TRBJ2-5; D: -; V: TRBV29-1; CDR3: CSVDNHWGTQYF
J: TRBJ2-2; D: TRBD2; V: TRBV20-1; CDR3: CSARDRGLAGGGNAGELFF
J: TRBJ2-4; D: -; V: TRBV2; CDR3: CASREPLAGKNIQYF
J: TRBJ2-7; D: -; V: TRBV6-2/TRBV6-3; CDR3: CASSALSTYEQYF
J: TRBJ1-2; D: TRBD1; V: TRBV6-5; CDR3: CASSPRQGPSGYTF
J: TRBJ2-2; D: -; V: TRBV6-4; CDR3: CASNRGRGAGELFF
J: TRBJ1-1; D: -; V: TRBV7-8; CDR3: CASSLYSRENTEAFF
J: TRBJ1-2; D: TRBD1; V: TRBV6-2/TRBV6-3; CDR3: CASSYLPDRGNGYTF
J: TRBJ1-6; D: TRBD1; V: TRBV27; CDR3: CASSPTRTGGSPLHF
J: TRBJ1-5; D: -; V: TRBV6-2/TRBV6-3; CDR3: CASRSGTLNSNQPQHF
J: TRBJ2-4; D: TRBD1; V: TRBV6-2/TRBV6-3; CDR3: CASSSTGDLHQNIQYF
J: TRBJ2-4; D: -; V: TRBV29-1; CDR3: CSVRPATENIQYF
J: TRBJ2-2; D: TRBD2; V: TRBV7-3; CDR3: CASSPRSPGLAGDTGELFF
J: TRBJ2-7; D: TRBD2; V: TRBV6-1; CDR3: CASQGGVGTSNEQYF
J: TRBJ2-7; D: -; V: TRBV6-5; CDR3: CASSYVGQGTGEQYF
J: TRBJ2-7; D: -; V: TRBV4-3; CDR3: CASSPRRYAYEQYF
J: TRBJ1-1; D: -; V: TRBV20-1; CDR3: CSASPRGEAFF
J: TRBJ2-2; D: TRBD2; V: TRBV20-1; CDR3: CSARALAGGESGELFF
J: TRBJ1-2; D: TRBD1; V: TRBV19; CDR3: CAVKRQGAPGYTF
J: TRBJ2-5; D: -; V: TRBV7-2; CDR3: CASSTGHLETQYF
J: TRBJ1-2; D: TRBD1; V: TRBV25-1; CDR3: CASSDRDRTYGYTF
J: TRBJ1-2; D: TRBD1; V: TRBV27; CDR3: CASSPRDSGSNYYGYTF
J: TRBJ1-5; D: TRBD1; V: TRBV12-3/TRBV12-4; CDR3: CASSLARQGYQPQHF
J: TRBJ2-7; D: -; V: TRBV5-1; CDR3: CASSLPGPKGSYEQYF
J: TRBJ2-7; D: -; V: TRBV4-1; CDR3: CASSQIRDYEQYF
J: TRBJ2-7; D: TRBD2; V: TRBV19; CDR3: CASGLAGTRSYEQYF